This entry features one T cell receptor beta chain sequence. Reverse transcription of roughly 0.5 to 1 ug RNA was carried out with random hexamers. It was immunoSEQ multiplex PCR that amplified TCR beta CDR3 across 54 Vbeta and 13 Jbeta. MiXCR, run by TCRdb on the immunoSEQ multiplex PCR reads, gives a single entry per CDR3 protein. In the table there are 200,000 to 250,000 distinct CDR3 sequences, roughly 96% of which are singletons. The sample originates from a study of CD8 T cells in Susac syndrome. The CDR3 covers 13 residues. The V end lost 4 bases, the J end lost 10 bases, and 15 bases lay between the germline ends. Germline V gene data show CDR1 as SGDLS and CDR2 as YYNGEE.

The origin of this receptor is a human donor with multiple sclerosis. Sample: CD4+ T cells from PBMCs. The rearrangement joins TRBV9 to TRBJ2-1; a weak D match, TRBD2 (6 bases). This chain's CDR3 is CASSSSGGSEQFF. The CDR3, as DNA: TGTGCCAGCAGCTCATCCGGGGGAAGCGAGCAGTTCTTC.